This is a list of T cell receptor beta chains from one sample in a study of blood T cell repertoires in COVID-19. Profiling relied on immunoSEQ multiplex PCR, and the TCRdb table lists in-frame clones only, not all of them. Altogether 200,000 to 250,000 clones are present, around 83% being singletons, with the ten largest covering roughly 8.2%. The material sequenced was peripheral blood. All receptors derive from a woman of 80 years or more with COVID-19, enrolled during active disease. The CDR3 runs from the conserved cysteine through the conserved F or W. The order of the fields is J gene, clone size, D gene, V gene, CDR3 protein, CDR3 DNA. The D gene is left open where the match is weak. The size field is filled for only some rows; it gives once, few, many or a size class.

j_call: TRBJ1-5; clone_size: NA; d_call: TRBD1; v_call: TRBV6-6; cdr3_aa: CASSSSQGESNQPQHF; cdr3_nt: TGTGCCAGCAGTTCCTCACAGGGGGAAAGCAATCAGCCCCAGCATTTT
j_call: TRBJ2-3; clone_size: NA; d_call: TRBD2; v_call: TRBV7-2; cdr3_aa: CASKGGGRALSTDTQYF; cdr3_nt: TGTGCCAGTAAAGGGGGCGGGAGGGCCCTTAGCACAGATACGCAGTATTTT
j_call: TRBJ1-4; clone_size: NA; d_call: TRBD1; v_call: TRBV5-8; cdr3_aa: CASNHRGPTNEKLFF; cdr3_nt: TGTGCCAGCAATCACAGGGGGCCAACTAATGAAAAACTGTTTTTT
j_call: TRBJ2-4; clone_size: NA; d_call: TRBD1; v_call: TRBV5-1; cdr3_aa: CASSDRDRGAGKNIQYF; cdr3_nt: TGCGCCAGCAGCGACCGGGACAGGGGCGCAGGGAAAAACATTCAGTACTTC
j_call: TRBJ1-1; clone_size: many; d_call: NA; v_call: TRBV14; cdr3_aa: CASSPSSRVGAFF; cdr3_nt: TGTGCCAGCAGCCCCTCTTCGAGGGTGGGAGCTTTCTTT
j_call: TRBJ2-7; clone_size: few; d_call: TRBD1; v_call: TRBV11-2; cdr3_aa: CASSFGTVGEQYF; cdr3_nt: TGTGCCAGCAGCTTCGGGACAGTGGGCGAGCAGTACTTC
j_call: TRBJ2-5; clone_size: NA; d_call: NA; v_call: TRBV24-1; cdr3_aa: CATSEGAYQETQYF; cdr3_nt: TGTGCCACCAGTGAAGGGGCGTACCAAGAGACCCAGTACTTC
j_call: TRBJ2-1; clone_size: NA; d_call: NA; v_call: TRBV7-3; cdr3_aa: CASSLSQVPNEQFF; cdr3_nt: TGTGCCAGCAGCTTAAGTCAGGTACCCAATGAGCAGTTCTTC
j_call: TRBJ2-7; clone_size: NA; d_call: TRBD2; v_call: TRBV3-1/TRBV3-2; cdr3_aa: CASSHRTSGSTSPSYEQYF; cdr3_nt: TGTGCCAGCAGCCACAGGACTAGCGGGAGCACTTCCCCGTCGTACGAGCAGTACTTC
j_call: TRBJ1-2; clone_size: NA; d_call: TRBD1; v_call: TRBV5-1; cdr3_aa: CASRPQGEGGYTF; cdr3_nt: TGCGCCAGCAGGCCCCAGGGGGAAGGAGGCTACACCTTC
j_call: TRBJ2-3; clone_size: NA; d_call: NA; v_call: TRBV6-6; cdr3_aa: CASSSIRGDTQYF; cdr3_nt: TGTGCCAGCAGTTCTATACGAGGAGATACGCAGTATTTT
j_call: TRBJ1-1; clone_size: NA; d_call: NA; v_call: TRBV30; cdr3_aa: CACVRGTEAFF; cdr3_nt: TGTGCCTGCGTTAGGGGCACTGAAGCTTTCTTT
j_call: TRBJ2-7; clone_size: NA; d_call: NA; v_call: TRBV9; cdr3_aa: CASSVEPAASSYEQYF; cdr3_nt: TGTGCCAGCAGCGTAGAGCCGGCGGCGAGCTCCTACGAGCAGTACTTC
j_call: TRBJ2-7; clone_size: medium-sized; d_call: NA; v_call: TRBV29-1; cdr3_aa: CSALTTESSYEQYF; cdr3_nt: TGCAGCGCCTTAACGACAGAAAGCTCCTACGAGCAGTACTTC
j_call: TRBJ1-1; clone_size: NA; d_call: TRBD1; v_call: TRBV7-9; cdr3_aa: CASSLKETGENTEAFF; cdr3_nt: TGTGCCAGCAGCTTAAAAGAGACAGGGGAGAACACTGAAGCTTTCTTT
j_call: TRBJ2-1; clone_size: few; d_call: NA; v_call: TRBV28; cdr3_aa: CASSPRLGSTNEQFF; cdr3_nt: TGTGCCAGCAGTCCCCGACTAGGCAGTACTAATGAGCAGTTCTTC
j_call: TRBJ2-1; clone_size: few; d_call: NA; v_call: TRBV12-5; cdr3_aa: CASGLGAGSYNEQFF; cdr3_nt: TGTGCTAGTGGTTTGGGGGCCGGTTCCTACAATGAGCAGTTCTTC
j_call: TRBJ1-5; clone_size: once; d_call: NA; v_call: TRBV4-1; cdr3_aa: CASRAAGSWGQPQHF; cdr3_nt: TGCGCCAGCAGGGCCGCGGGGTCCTGGGGTCAGCCCCAGCATTTT
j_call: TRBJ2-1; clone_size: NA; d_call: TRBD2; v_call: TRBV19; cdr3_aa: CASSPLAGRVGINEQFF; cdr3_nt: TGTGCCAGTAGTCCTCTAGCGGGGAGGGTAGGAATCAATGAGCAGTTCTTC
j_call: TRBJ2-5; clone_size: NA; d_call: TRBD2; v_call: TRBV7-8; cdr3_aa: CASSRGLAGGQETQYF; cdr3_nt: TGTGCCAGCAGCCGGGGACTAGCGGGGGGGCAAGAGACCCAGTACTTC
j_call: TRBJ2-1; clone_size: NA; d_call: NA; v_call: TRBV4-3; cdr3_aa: CASSQAGNPYNEQFF; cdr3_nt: TGCGCCAGCAGCCAGGCGGGAAATCCCTACAATGAGCAGTTCTTC
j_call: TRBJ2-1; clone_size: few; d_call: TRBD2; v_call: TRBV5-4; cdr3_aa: CASSPGLAGRNEQFF; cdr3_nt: TGTGCCAGCAGCCCCGGACTAGCGGGAAGGAATGAGCAGTTCTTC
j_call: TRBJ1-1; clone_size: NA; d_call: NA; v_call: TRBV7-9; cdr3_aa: CASSFHGGGPGAFF; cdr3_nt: TGTGCCAGCAGCTTCCACGGGGGGGGCCCTGGGGCTTTCTTT
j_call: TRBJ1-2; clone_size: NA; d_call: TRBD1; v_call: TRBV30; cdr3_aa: CAWSGDRGGYTF; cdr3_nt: TGTGCCTGGAGTGGGGACAGGGGGGGCTACACCTTC
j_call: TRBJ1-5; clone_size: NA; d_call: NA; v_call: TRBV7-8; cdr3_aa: CASSLHSGRPQHF; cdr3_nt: TGTGCCAGCAGCTTACACAGCGGACGGCCCCAGCATTTT
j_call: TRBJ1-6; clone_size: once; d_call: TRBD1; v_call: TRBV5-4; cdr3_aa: CASSIQGIGSPLHF; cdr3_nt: TGTGCCAGCAGCATACAGGGGATAGGGTCACCCCTCCACTTT
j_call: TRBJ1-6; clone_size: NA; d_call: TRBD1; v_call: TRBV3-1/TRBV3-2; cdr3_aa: CASSRRDSATLLHF; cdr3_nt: TGTGCCAGCAGCCGCCGGGACAGCGCTACTCTCCTCCACTTT
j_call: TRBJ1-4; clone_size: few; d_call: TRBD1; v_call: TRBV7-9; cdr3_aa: CASSPRQGGTNEKLFF; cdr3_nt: TGTGCCAGCAGCCCAAGACAGGGGGGTACTAATGAAAAACTGTTTTTT
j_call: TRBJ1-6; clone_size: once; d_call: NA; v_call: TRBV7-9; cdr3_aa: CASSTSAGYSPLHF; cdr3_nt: TGTGCCAGCAGCACATCCGCAGGCTACTCACCCCTCCACTTT
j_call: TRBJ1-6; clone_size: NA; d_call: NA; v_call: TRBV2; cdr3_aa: CASSRVWSPLHF; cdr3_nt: TGTGCCAGCAGTCGGGTTTGGTCACCCCTCCACTTT
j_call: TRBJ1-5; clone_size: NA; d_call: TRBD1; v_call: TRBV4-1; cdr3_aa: CASSQEEQTGRQPQHF; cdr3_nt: TGCGCCAGCAGCCAAGAAGAACAGACAGGGCGGCAGCCCCAGCATTTT
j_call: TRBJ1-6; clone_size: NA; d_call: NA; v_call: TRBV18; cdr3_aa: CASSLAATSNSPLHF; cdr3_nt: TGTGCCAGCTCACTCGCGGCCACCAGTAATTCACCCCTCCACTTT
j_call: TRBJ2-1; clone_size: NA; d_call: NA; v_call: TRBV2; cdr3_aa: CASKSWDSYYNEQFF; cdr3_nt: TGTGCCAGCAAGAGTTGGGACTCGTACTACAATGAGCAGTTCTTC
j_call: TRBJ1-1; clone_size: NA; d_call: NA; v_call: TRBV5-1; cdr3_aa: CASSLDPHRNTEAFF; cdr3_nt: TGCGCCAGCAGCTTGGACCCTCATAGGAACACTGAAGCTTTCTTT
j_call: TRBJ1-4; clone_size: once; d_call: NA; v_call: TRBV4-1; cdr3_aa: CASSQELGRATNEKLFF; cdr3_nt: TGCGCCAGCAGCCAAGAATTGGGGAGGGCAACTAATGAAAAACTGTTTTTT
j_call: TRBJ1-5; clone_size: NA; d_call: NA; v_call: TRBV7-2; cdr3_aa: CASSSRTGSNQPQHF; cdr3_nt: TGTGCCAGCAGCTCCCGAACAGGGAGCAATCAGCCCCAGCATTTT
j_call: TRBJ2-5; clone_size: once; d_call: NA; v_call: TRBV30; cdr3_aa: CALKPDSQETQYF; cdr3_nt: TGTGCCTTAAAACCAGACAGCCAAGAGACCCAGTACTTC
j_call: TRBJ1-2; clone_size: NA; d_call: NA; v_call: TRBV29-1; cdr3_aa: CSVSSVLYGYTF; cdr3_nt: TGCAGCGTGTCGTCCGTCCTCTATGGCTACACCTTC
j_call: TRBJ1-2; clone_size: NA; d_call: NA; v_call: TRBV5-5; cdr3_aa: CASSPYGAGRNYGYTF; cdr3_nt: TGTGCCAGCAGCCCTTACGGAGCAGGGCGGAACTATGGCTACACCTTC
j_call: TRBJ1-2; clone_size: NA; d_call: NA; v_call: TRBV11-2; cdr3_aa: CASSSTGLTNYGYTF; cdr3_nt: TGTGCCAGCAGCTCAACAGGGCTTACTAACTATGGCTACACCTTC
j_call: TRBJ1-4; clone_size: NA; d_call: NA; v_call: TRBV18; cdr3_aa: CASSLNSKNEKLFF; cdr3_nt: TGTGCCAGCTCACTAAATAGCAAGAATGAAAAACTGTTTTTT
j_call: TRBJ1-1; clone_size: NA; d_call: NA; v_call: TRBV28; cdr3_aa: CASSNSGAGLRLVFF; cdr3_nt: TGTGCCAGCAGTAACTCAGGCGCCGGACTAAGATTAGTTTTCTTT
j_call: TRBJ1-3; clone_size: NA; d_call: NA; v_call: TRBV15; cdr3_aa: CATSRGDTSSGNTIYF; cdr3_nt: TGTGCCACCAGCAGAGGGGACACATCCTCTGGAAACACCATATATTTT